Below are 28 T cell receptor beta chains sequenced from a single sample in a study of vaccination and CD4 T cells after COVID-19. Specified treatment: roughly nine-day PBMC culture with coronavirus spike peptide pools or control peptides (ViraFEST assay). The Oncomine TCR Beta short-read assay was what sequenced the DNA obtained from cultured CD4+ T cells. Each CDR3 protein gets one entry after TCRdb re-called the PCR reads with MiXCR. This table has more than 8,000 distinct CDR3 sequences, approximately 19% appearing once. These receptors have no known antigen. Material: CD4+ T cells from blood, cultured in vitro, obtained after SARS-CoV-2 vaccination. These TCRs come from a human donor who had recovered from COVID-19.

In its sample, this clonotype was seen many times. This rearrangement joins TRBV19 to TRBJ2-5, with 8 bases fitting TRBD1. V shed 5 bases and J 3 bases; nucleotides not matched to a gene: 8. From germline, CDR1 is LNHDA and CDR2 SQIVND (reference sequence). This CDR3 region has 15 residues. The CDR3 sequence is CASSVPGGWKETQYF. The DNA of the CDR3 is TGTGCCAGTAGTGTTCCAGGGGGCTGGAAAGAGACCCAGTACTTC.

V is TRBV7-9 and J is TRBJ1-1, with D perhaps TRBD1 (5 bases). Per the germline V gene, CDR1 is SEHNR and CDR2 is FQNEAQ (reference sequence). The CDR3 sequence is 14 residues long. Trimming removed 3 bases at V and 5 bases at J, with 13 bases between. The CDR3 nucleotides are TGTGCCAGCAGCTTGCAGGGCCAGGAGACTGAAGCTTTCTTT. Translated, it gives CASSLQGQETEAFF.

This clonotype was observed a handful of times. The rearrangement uses TRBV20-1 and TRBJ2-1; D ambiguous. CDR3 length: 15 amino acids. V was clipped by 6 bases and J by 0 bases, with 15 bases between them. The germline CDR1 and CDR2 sequences are DFQATT and SNEGSKA (reference sequence). CDR3 coding DNA: TGCAGTGCCGCTTCGGGCGCTAGCTCCTACAATGAGCAGTTCTTC. As protein: CSAASGASSYNEQFF.

V gene TRBV28 combines with J gene TRBJ1-6, with TRBD1 as a possible D gene (6 bases). Germline CDR1 is MDHEN and CDR2 is SYDVKM. The CDR3 runs to 15 residues. Trimming removed 5 bases from V and 8 bases from J, with 16 bases in between. For the CDR3, the DNA is TGTGCCAGCAGTCGCACCGGGACACACGATTCACCCCTCCACTTT. It is translated as CASSRTGTHDSPLHF. The whole variable domain, filled in from reference TRBV28 and TRBJ1-6, reads DVKVTQSSRYLVKRTGEKVFLECVQDMDHENMFWYRQDPGLGLRLIYFSYDVKMKEKGDIPEGYSVSREKKERFSLILESASTNQTSMYLCASSRTGTHDSPLHFGNGTRLTVT.

This clonotype was seen a few times. The chain is built from TRBV5-1 and TRBJ1-6; no reliable D call. Trimming took 5 bases from V and 10 from J, leaving 16 bases between them. Germline CDR1 SGHRS, CDR2 YFSETQ. The CDR3 length is 14 residues. This chain's CDR3 is CASRSGMGDSPLHF. For the CDR3, the DNA is TGCGCCAGCAGATCGGGGATGGGTGACTCACCCCTCCACTTT.

There are a few counts of this clonotype. The genes are TRBV20-1 and TRBJ2-7, with TRBD1 matching 12 bases. The germline V gene encodes CDR1 DFQATT and CDR2 SNEGSKA (reference sequence). The V segment lost 1 base and the J segment 5 bases; nucleotides outside the gene matches: 6. The CDR3 contains 15 residues. CDR3 nucleotides: TGCAGTGCTAGAGGGGACAGGGGGCTGTCTCACGAGCAGTACTTC. This translates into CSARGDRGLSHEQYF.

This clonotype was seen a few times. The chain recombines TRBV27 with TRBJ2-6; D is undetermined. The germline V gene has CDR1 MNHEY and CDR2 SMNVEV (reference sequence). The length of the CDR3 is 14 residues. V dropped 7 bases and J dropped 0 bases, with 7 bases sitting between them. CDR3 DNA: TGTGCCAGCACTGCGAGCTCTGGGGCCAACGTCCTGACTTTC. Translated: CASTASSGANVLTF.

This clonotype counts as medium-sized. CDR3 region: CSATDYRTVTDTQYF. CDR3 DNA sequence: TGCAGTGCTACGGATTATAGGACAGTCACAGATACGCAGTATTTT. The rearrangement uses TRBV20-1 and TRBJ2-3, with D maybe TRBD1 (6 bases). Trimming took off 4 bases at V and 2 bases at J, with 16 bases between the two ends. The V gene's germline CDR1 is DFQATT and CDR2 SNEGSKA (reference sequence). The CDR3 is 15 residues long.

This clonotype is termed large. The chain employs TRBV7-8 and TRBJ2-3; TRBD2 matches 9 bases. CDR3 length: 17 amino acids. V was clipped by 4 bases and J by 0 bases; unmatched bases: 8. The germline V gene encodes CDR1 SGHVS and CDR2 FQNEAQ. This CDR3 reads CASSSGTSLSSTDTQYF. CDR3 nucleotide sequence: TGTGCCAGCAGCTCCGGGACTAGCCTATCTAGCACAGATACGCAGTATTTT.

This clonotype rates as medium-sized. The CDR3 spells CASSWGHRETQYF. The CDR3 DNA is TGTGCCAGTAGTTGGGGACATAGAGAGACCCAGTACTTC. The genes are TRBV19 and TRBJ2-5; D may be TRBD1 (6 bases). This CDR3 spans 13 amino acids. Trimming left V 5 bases short and J 4 bases short, with 11 bases between. Germline CDR1 reads LNHDA; CDR2 reads SQIVND (reference sequence).

This clonotype has only a few counts. The genes are TRBV20-1 and TRBJ2-7, with D perhaps TRBD1 (6 bases). Per the germline V gene, CDR1 is DFQATT and CDR2 is SNEGSKA (reference sequence). The V and J ends lost 6 bases and 3 bases respectively, with 21 bases between them. CDR3 length: 15 amino acids. Here the CDR3 DNA reads TGCAGTGCGTACGACCCTCAGGGGTCTGTCTACGAGCAGTACTTC. It yields the protein CSAYDPQGSVYEQYF.

This clonotype was found a few times. The chain carries TRBV19 and TRBJ1-6; D perhaps matches TRBD1 (5 bases). The germline CDR1 and CDR2 sequences are LNHDA and SQIVND (reference sequence). V was pared by 5 bases and J by 14 bases, with 13 bases between. This CDR3 has 12 amino acids. DNA of the CDR3: TGTGCCAGTAGTCGGGAGGGGACTTCCCTCCACTTT. Amino acid sequence: CASSREGTSLHF.

This clonotype was seen more than once but under ten times. V and J are TRBV28 and TRBJ1-2; 9 nucleotides agree with TRBD1. The junction had 11 bases not matched to a gene; V was cut back by 6 bases and J by 3 bases. CDR3 size: 16 residues. Looked up from germline, CDR1 is MDHEN and CDR2 is SYDVKM. CDR3 protein: CASRTPTRTGDYGYTF. The CDR3 DNA follows: TGTGCCAGCAGGACCCCGACCCGGACAGGGGACTATGGCTACACCTTC.

Comment on this clonotype: A much larger clonotype is one base distant, so this may be a read error. J is TRBJ1-5 and V is TRBV28; TRBD1 agrees at 8 bases. Germline loops: CDR1 MDHEN, CDR2 SYDVKM. There are 13 residues in the CDR3. CDR3 amino acids: CAGSPGGYQPQHF. CDR3 sequence (DNA): TGTGCCGGCAGCCCAGGGGGCTATCAGCCCCAGCATTTT.

This chain connects TRBV6-1 to TRBJ2-2; weak D call: TRBD1 (5 bases). Germline CDR1 reads MNHNS; CDR2 reads SASEGT. The CDR3 has 13 residues. Trimming pared 8 bases from V and 6 bases from J, leaving 13 bases between. The CDR3 DNA sequence: TGTGCCAGCGAGGCCAGGGAAGCCGGGGAGCTGTTTTTT. This codes for CASEAREAGELFF.

This clonotype appeared a few times. The rearrangement links TRBV23-1 to TRBJ2-7, with D maybe TRBD2 (5 bases). TRBV23-1 is treated as an ORF (open reading frame) with a function not yet certain. V gave up 1 base and J gave up 12 bases, with 13 bases separating them. The CDR3 consists of 12 residues. The CDR3, as DNA: TGCGCCAGCAGTCAATGGGCCACGGCGGGGTACTTC. Its translation: CASSQWATAGYF.

V and J are TRBV2 and TRBJ2-2; the match to TRBD1 covers 9 bases. The CDR3 spans 18 residues. Trimming removed 3 bases from V and 0 bases from J; junction bases left unmatched: 8. CDR1 and CDR2 (germline): SNHLY, FYNNEI. CDR3 protein: CASSDRWTGAANTGELFF. CDR3 nucleotides: TGTGCCAGCAGTGATCGCTGGACAGGGGCCGCGAACACCGGGGAGCTGTTTTTT. The complete variable domain, with remaining parts taken from reference TRBV2 and TRBJ2-2, reads EPEVTQTPSHQVTQMGQEVILRCVPISNHLYFYWYRQILGQKVEFLVSFYNNEISEKSEIFDDQFSVERPDGSNFTLKIRSTKLEDSAMYFCASSDRWTGAANTGELFFGEGSRLTVL.

This clonotype ranks as large. The J gene is TRBJ2-6, the V gene TRBV15, with 7 nucleotides matching TRBD2. This CDR3 comprises 19 residues. V was clipped by 1 base and J by 1 base; unmatched bases: 10. Germline-derived CDR1 and CDR2 are LNHNV and YYDKDF (reference sequence). CDR3 in DNA: TGTGCCACCAGCAGAGGTCGGGCGGGAGTGGGGTCTGGGGCCAACGTCCTGACTTTC. Protein sequence: CATSRGRAGVGSGANVLTF.

This clonotype has just a few counts. J is TRBJ2-5 and V is TRBV5-1; 11 bases are a match to TRBD2. Germline V gene lookup returns CDR1 SGHRS and CDR2 YFSETQ. J was trimmed by 1 base and V by 0 bases; bases with no gene match: 2. This CDR3 has 16 amino acids. The CDR3 sequence is CASSLALAGGQETQYF. CDR3 coding DNA: TGCGCCAGCAGCTTGGCCCTAGCGGGAGGCCAAGAGACCCAGTACTTC.

This clonotype has only a few counts. The J gene is TRBJ1-1, the V gene TRBV7-8; maybe TRBD1 (5 bases). Germline-derived CDR1 and CDR2 are SGHVS and FQNEAQ. The V and J ends lost 5 bases and 5 bases respectively, with 12 bases between them. This CDR3 has 13 residues. Written as DNA, the CDR3 is TGTGCCAGCAGCACCCGGGACGGAACTGAAGCTTTCTTT. Its translation is CASSTRDGTEAFF.

This clonotype was observed a handful of times. This chain links TRBV27 with TRBJ2-7, with 7 bases fitting TRBD1. The CDR3 length is 16 residues. The trim removed 4 bases at V and 0 bases at J, leaving 9 bases unmatched. Looked up from germline, CDR1 is MNHEY and CDR2 is SMNVEV (reference sequence). The CDR3 DNA is TGTGCCAGCAGTTCGTTCCGGGACAGCCCCTCCTACGAGCAGTACTTC. Translated: CASSSFRDSPSYEQYF.

This clonotype was seen a few times. This chain links TRBV28 with TRBJ1-1; D may be TRBD1 (5 bases). The CDR3 consists of 14 residues. V lost 9 bases to trimming and J lost 0 bases, with 14 bases between them. Germline assignment: CDR1 MDHEN and CDR2 SYDVKM. In nucleotides, the CDR3 is TGTGCCAGTGCCAGACAGAAGCTGAACACTGAAGCTTTCTTT. Translated, it gives CASARQKLNTEAFF.

This sequence joins TRBV25-1 and TRBJ2-7; possible D gene TRBD2, 6 bases. The CDR3 extends over 14 amino acids. Germline V gene data show CDR1 as MGHDK and CDR2 as SYGVNS. Trimming removed 5 bases from V and 3 bases from J, with 14 bases in between. CDR3 amino acids: CASSRSGFNYEQYF. CDR3 coding DNA: TGTGCCAGCAGTAGAAGCGGGTTCAACTACGAGCAGTACTTC.

Comment on this clonotype: A much larger clone sits a single nucleotide away, making a read error possible. The rearrangement links TRBV20-1 to TRBJ2-6; D might be TRBD2 (6 bases). The length of the CDR3 is 14 residues. Germline CDR1 reads DFQATT; CDR2 reads SNEGSKA (reference sequence). Deletions cut 8 bases from V and 1 base from J, with 12 bases between. The CDR3 region is CSTPRGSGANVLTF. CDR3 DNA: TGCAGTACTCCCCGGGGGTCTGGGGCCAACGTCCTGACTTTC.

J is TRBJ1-6 and V is TRBV5-1; D gene uncertain. With 0 bases removed from V and 0 bases from J, the gap between germline ends came to 7 bases. Germline CDR1 SGHRS, CDR2 YFSETQ. The CDR3 runs 16 residues. Here the CDR3 reads CASSLASSSYNSPLHF. CDR3 in DNA: TGCGCCAGCAGCTTGGCCTCCAGCTCCTATAATTCACCCCTCCACTTT. The variable domain in full, completed from reference TRBV5-1 and TRBJ1-6, reads KAGVTQTPRYLIKTRGQQVTLSCSPISGHRSVSWYQQTPGQGLQFLFEYFSETQRNKGNFPGRFSGRQFSNSRSEMNVSTLELGDSALYLCASSLASSSYNSPLHFGNGTRLTVT.

The V gene is TRBV9, the J gene TRBJ1-6; D gene uncertain. Trimming shortened V by 0 bases and J by 6 bases, and 10 bases separated the two germline ends. This CDR3 has 15 amino acids. Germline loops: CDR1 SGDLS, CDR2 YYNGEE. DNA for the CDR3: TGTGCCAGCAGCGTAGGTTCGAATACTAATTCACCCCTCCACTTT. Its protein product is CASSVGSNTNSPLHF.

Judged by abundance, this clonotype is medium-sized. The chain combines TRBV20-1 with TRBJ2-7; D is possibly TRBD1 (8 bases). Trimming cost V 0 bases and J 4 bases, with 16 bases left between them. The CDR3 extends over 15 amino acids. The germline V gene encodes CDR1 DFQATT and CDR2 SNEGSKA (reference sequence). For the CDR3, the DNA is TGCAGTGCTAGAGAGATAGACAGGGGAGGGTACGAGCAGTACTTC. Its protein is CSAREIDRGGYEQYF.

This chain links TRBV2 with TRBJ2-7; 8 bases align to TRBD2. CDR3 length: 15 residues. Germline lookup yields CDR1 SNHLY and CDR2 FYNNEI. V was clipped by 7 bases and J by 4 bases; unmatched bases: 12. CDR3 loop: CASIGRGHQFYEQYF. CDR3 DNA sequence: TGTGCCAGCATCGGGAGGGGCCACCAATTTTACGAGCAGTACTTC.